These T cell receptor beta chains were read from a single sample in a study of CXCR3-negative and CXCR3-positive naive CD8 T cells. With the 5' RACE reads reprocessed, TCRdb shows one record per CDR3 protein and no DNA. The specimen's table records over 100,000 distinct CDR3 sequences. Sequenced material: naive CXCR3- CD8+ T cells from blood. These receptors were collected from a human donor in good health. Some clones in this sample may be carry-over from other donors' samples. Each CDR3 is given with its conserved first and last residue.

j_call	v_call	cdr3_aa
TRBJ1-5	TRBV20-1	CSATSGTAENSNQPQHF
TRBJ2-5	TRBV7-2	CASSSPLGETQYF
TRBJ2-1	TRBV10-1	CASSEFRTSGANEQFF
TRBJ2-7	TRBV21-1	CASSNDGRGDDTFYEQYF
TRBJ1-1	TRBV6-2/TRBV6-3	CANLTGGDYTEAFF
TRBJ2-7	TRBV5-1	CASSVSYEQYF
TRBJ1-2	TRBV12-3/TRBV12-4	CASTGGYGYTF
TRBJ2-7	TRBV7-9	CASSSSSGHYEQYF
TRBJ1-5	TRBV7-2	CASSLNYPDRNNQPQHF
TRBJ2-3	TRBV15	CATSRGGGDTPPSTDTQYF
TRBJ2-3	TRBV6-6	CASSYADPSTDTQYF
TRBJ2-1	TRBV7-3	CASSLRARTSDNEQFF
TRBJ1-4	TRBV12-3/TRBV12-4	CASSYVEEKLFF
TRBJ1-1	TRBV7-8	CASSFRLEGAEAFF
TRBJ2-2	TRBV15	CATSWGTGELFF
TRBJ2-3	TRBV7-8	CASSLELGGGVDTQHF
TRBJ1-1	TRBV29-1	CSVLGTGRTKAFF
TRBJ2-1	TRBV28	CASSFPAGDNEQFF
TRBJ2-7	TRBV29-1	CSVGQGISYEQYF
TRBJ2-1	TRBV29-1	CSLRAGVLNEQFF
TRBJ2-1	TRBV5-1	CASSLTGLDNEQFF
TRBJ2-1	TRBV12-3/TRBV12-4	CASSSRPGQGIYEQFF
TRBJ2-7	TRBV5-1	CASSLPPTGGSYEQYF